A single sample gave rise to the 2 T cell receptor beta chains below, sequenced in a study of blood T cell repertoires in COVID-19. Generated by immunoSEQ multiplex PCR, the TCRdb table keeps only in-frame clones and is missing some. The sample has 68,000 or so clones; approximately 92% are singletons. The sequencing sample was made of peripheral blood. The receptor source for this set is a man between 45 and 60 years old with acute or convalescent COVID-19.

This chain connects TRBV6-6 to TRBJ1-2; weak D call: TRBD1 (6 bases). Germline values: CDR1 MNHNY, CDR2 SVGAGI (reference sequence). Trimming took 2 bases from V and 6 from J, leaving 16 bases between them. This CDR3 has 15 residues. The CDR3 protein is CASSYQGTGRNGYTF. The CDR3 DNA sequence: TGTGCCAGCAGTTACCAGGGTACAGGGCGGAATGGCTACACCTTC.

The chain links TRBV30 to TRBJ1-2, with TRBD1 matching over 8 bases. Losses at the gene ends were 2 bases for V and 8 bases for J; bases not matched to a gene: 7. There are 13 residues in the CDR3. In germline, CDR1 is GTSNPN, CDR2 SVGIG (reference sequence). CDR3 residues: CAWSLTGGKGYTF. CDR3 nucleotide sequence: TGTGCCTGGAGTCTTACAGGGGGTAAGGGCTACACCTTC.